The clone carrying this T cell receptor (beta chain) was seen at least ten times. Its antigen remains unknown. This specimen belongs to a study of read filtering for tumor transcriptome and immune sequencing. Findings of the study overall: Without single-read clonotypes, shared clonotype proportions correlated more between IR-seq and RNA-seq. Compared with RNA-seq, IR-seq gave much higher clonotype depth and reliability.

From around 440 ng of RNA, a library with molecular barcoded alpha/delta and beta/gamma adaptors was made. TCRdb reanalysed the reads using MiXCR and keeps one entry per CDR3 protein. Of tens of thousands of distinct CDR3 sequences listed, more than 11% were seen once; the top ten hold under 55%. The ends were cut back, 6 bases at V and 11 bases at J, with 25 bases in the middle. Germline values: CDR1 SGHTA, CDR2 FQGNSA. CDR3 length equals 15 residues. The gene calls are TRBV7-2 and TRBJ1-1; a possible D gene is TRBD1 (5 bases). This clonotype was obtained from a donor aged 40 or older with multiple myeloma. Sequencing was carried out using a population of CD138-negative cells sorted from bone marrow. CDR3 sequence: CASRLGASGNIGAFF. DNA for the CDR3: TGTGCCAGCAGGCTCGGGGCTAGCGGTAATATTGGGGCTTTCTTT.